The 21 T cell receptor beta chains below were found in one sample sequenced in a study of spatial heterogeneity in lung cancer (dated by TCRdb to the late 2010s). The time point label, read with the paper, signifies: sample taken at primary tumor resection. TCR sequencing used whole RNA extracted from tumor and nontumor lung tissue, or from cryopreserved PBMC samples, without cell sorting. The library came from 5' RACE. The sequencing machine was a NextSeq 500. The public sequencing data were trimmed at Q25 with fastp and processed into clonotypes with MiXCR by TCRdb, which kept only in-frame beta chains. Rows with a matching CDR3 protein are joined into one entry that keeps the most common DNA and genes. Recorded for this sample are more than 9,000 distinct CDR3 sequences; over 15% of them occurred a single time. Roughly half of the sample comes from the top ten. The sequences come from PBMCs, collected at surgery. The source is a male donor with early-stage non-small cell lung cancer.

This clonotype was seen repeatedly, ten times or more. This chain uses TRBV24-1 with TRBJ1-1, with D uncertain. This CDR3 is 13 amino acids long. The ends were cut back, 7 bases at V and 4 bases at J, with 12 bases in the middle. The germline V gene has CDR1 KGHDR and CDR2 SFDVKD. This CDR3 is CATRREGSTEAFF. The CDR3 region has the DNA TGTGCCACCAGGAGGGAAGGGAGCACTGAAGCTTTCTTT.

In its sample, this clonotype was seen many times. This chain uses TRBV28 with TRBJ2-7; the D gene could be TRBD1 or TRBD2 (5 bases each). The CDR3 extends over 15 amino acids. V lost 5 bases, J lost 5 bases, and 19 bases lay in between. Germline V CDR1 and CDR2: MDHEN, SYDVKM. The CDR3 nucleotides are TGTGCCAGCAGTCTCGCCGGGGCAGGGTGGAACGAGCAGTACTTC. As protein: CASSLAGAGWNEQYF. The whole variable domain, filled in from reference TRBV28 and TRBJ2-7, reads DVKVTQSSRYLVKRTGEKVFLECVQDMDHENMFWYRQDPGLGLRLIYFSYDVKMKEKGDIPEGYSVSREKKERFSLILESASTNQTSMYLCASSLAGAGWNEQYFGPGTRLTVT.

Ten or more counts support this clonotype. The chain links TRBV29-1 to TRBJ2-7; tentatively, D is TRBD2 (6 bases). The CDR3 extends over 14 amino acids. Trimming removed 6 bases from V and 2 bases from J, with 17 bases in between. From germline, CDR1 is SQVTM and CDR2 ANQGSEA. For the CDR3, the DNA is TGCAGCGTAGCGGAGGGGAGGACGCCCTACGAGCAGTACTTC. Translated, it gives CSVAEGRTPYEQYF.

This clonotype appeared a few times. The CDR3 sequence: CSAVYGTGGDGYTF. CDR3 DNA: TGCAGTGCCGTCTATGGGACAGGGGGCGATGGCTACACCTTC. This chain connects TRBV20-1 to TRBJ1-2; TRBD1 matches 12 bases. The germline gives CDR1 DFQATT, CDR2 SNEGSKA (reference sequence). The V and J ends lost 6 bases and 6 bases, in that order; junction bases with no gene match: 8. The CDR3 is made up of 14 amino acids.

Only a few counts were recorded for this clonotype. The J gene is TRBJ2-3, the V gene TRBV28; no reliable D call. Germline V gene data show CDR1 as MDHEN and CDR2 as SYDVKM. The length of the CDR3 is 18 residues. Between the trimmed V and J ends, which lost 2 bases and 1 base, there was a span of 19 bases. CDR3 nucleotides: TGTGCCAGCAGTTTAGGCCTCACAAGAATTTCTGGCACAGATACGCAGTATTTT. As protein: CASSLGLTRISGTDTQYF.

This clonotype was counted between two and nine times. The chain has TRBV19 and TRBJ2-1; 7 nucleotides align to TRBD2. This CDR3 has 15 amino acids. Germline V CDR1 and CDR2: LNHDA, SQIVND (reference sequence). The V and J ends lost 8 bases and 5 bases, in that order; junction bases with no gene match: 12. CDR3: CASQGRREINNEQFF. In DNA form, the CDR3 reads TGTGCCAGTCAGGGAAGGCGGGAGATAAACAATGAGCAGTTCTTC.

The V call is TRBV5-6, the J call TRBJ2-5, with D maybe TRBD2 (5 bases). Germline CDR1 is SGHDT and CDR2 is YYEEEE. The ends were cut back, 2 bases at V and 3 bases at J, with 11 bases in the middle. The CDR3 has 14 residues. DNA of the CDR3: TGTGCCAGCAGCTTCGAGAGGGCAGAAGAGACCCAGTACTTC. It codes for CASSFERAEETQYF. Looking up the rest from reference TRBV5-6 and TRBJ2-5 gives the full variable domain: DAGVTQSPTHLIKTRGQQVTLRCSPKSGHDTVSWYQQALGQGPQFIFQYYEEEERQRGNFPDRFSGHQFPNYSSELNVNALLLGDSALYLCASSFERAEETQYFGPGTRLLVL.

This clonotype appeared once. This chain links TRBV7-3 with TRBJ2-5, with a possible D match to TRBD2 (6 bases). CDR1 is SGHTA, CDR2 FQGTGA, per germline. This CDR3 is 13 amino acids long. Between the trimmed V and J ends, which lost 4 bases and 2 bases, there was a span of 8 bases. CDR3 DNA: TGTGCCAGCAGCTCCGGGACTCAAGAGACCCAGTACTTC. Translated, it gives CASSSGTQETQYF.

The gene calls are TRBV20-1 and TRBJ2-1; 9 bases agree with TRBD1. V lost 6 bases to trimming and J lost 8 bases; unmatched junction nucleotides: 11. The germline V gene encodes CDR1 DFQATT and CDR2 SNEGSKA (reference sequence). This CDR3 is built from 14 residues. Here the CDR3 DNA reads TGCAGTGCAATCCCGGGACAGGGATTCCATGAGCAGTTCTTC. Its protein product is CSAIPGQGFHEQFF.

The chain is built from TRBV11-2 and TRBJ2-1, with no clear D. The CDR3 totals 10 residues. The germline gives CDR1 SGHAT, CDR2 FQNNGV. V lost 4 bases and J 5 bases, leaving 0 bases between the germline ends. The CDR3 loop is CASSYNEQFF. CDR3 bases: TGTGCCAGCAGCTACAATGAGCAGTTCTTC.

This clonotype has ten or more counts. J is TRBJ2-7 and V is TRBV3-1; a possible D gene is TRBD2 (6 bases). The CDR3 sequence is 12 residues long. Trimming stripped 4 bases from V and 6 bases from J, with 10 bases between. Looked up from germline, CDR1 is LGHDT and CDR2 is YNNKEL (reference sequence). The CDR3 bases are TGTGCCAGCAGCCTCCGGGACTCCGAGCAGTACTTC. The encoded protein is CASSLRDSEQYF.

This clonotype was seen repeatedly, ten times or more. The chain links TRBV5-1 to TRBJ2-3, with D hard to call. Germline CDR1 SGHRS, CDR2 YFSETQ. The CDR3 sequence is 14 residues long. The ends were cut back, 2 bases at V and 3 bases at J, with 10 bases in the middle. The CDR3 here is CASSFDGRTDTQYF. The CDR3 DNA reads as TGCGCCAGCAGCTTCGACGGAAGGACAGATACGCAGTATTTT.

There are many counts of this clonotype. Written as DNA, the CDR3 is TGTGCCAGCAGTCTCAGCGGGAGGTCCTACGAGCAGTACTTC. Translating gives CASSLSGRSYEQYF. The rearrangement joins TRBV28 to TRBJ2-7, with 9 bases that match TRBD2. Germline V CDR1 and CDR2: MDHEN, SYDVKM. V trimming: 5 bases; J trimming: 1 base; junction bases outside the gene matches: 3. CDR3 length: 14 residues.

The sample holds a few counts of this clonotype. The chain combines TRBV5-6 with TRBJ2-7; no firm D call. Germline values: CDR1 SGHDT, CDR2 YYEEEE. There are 13 residues in the CDR3. V lost 3 bases to trimming and J lost 0 bases, with 7 bases between them. The CDR3 region is CASSSQSSYEQYF. Written as DNA, the CDR3 is TGTGCCAGCAGCTCTCAGAGCTCCTACGAGCAGTACTTC. The full variable domain, rest sourced from reference TRBV5-6 and TRBJ2-7, is DAGVTQSPTHLIKTRGQQVTLRCSPKSGHDTVSWYQQALGQGPQFIFQYYEEEERQRGNFPDRFSGHQFPNYSSELNVNALLLGDSALYLCASSSQSSYEQYFGPGTRLTVT.

This clonotype was picked up many times. This chain connects TRBV19 to TRBJ1-5, with unresolved D. Germline-derived CDR1 and CDR2 are LNHDA and SQIVND (reference sequence). V lost 6 bases and J lost 1, with 13 bases in between. The CDR3 has 15 residues. CDR3 coding DNA: TGTGCCAGTAGCCTCATATGGGGAAGCAATCAGCCCCAGCATTTT. Protein sequence: CASSLIWGSNQPQHF.

In its sample, this clonotype was seen once. The CDR3: CASSYQVQGTGELFF. In nucleotides, the CDR3 is TGTGCCAGCAGTTACCAAGTACAGGGGACCGGGGAGCTGTTTTTT. This chain links TRBV6-5 with TRBJ2-2; 7 bases line up with TRBD1. With 2 bases clipped from V and 5 bases from J, the junction kept 5 bases outside the gene matches. This CDR3 is 15 amino acids long. CDR1 and CDR2 (germline): MNHEY, SVGAGI.

This clonotype was counted at least ten times. The chain employs TRBV6-1 and TRBJ2-1; D assignment may be TRBD1 or TRBD2 (5 bases each). The V and J ends lost 7 bases and 9 bases respectively, with 16 bases between them. Germline V CDR1 and CDR2: MNHNS, SASEGT. The CDR3 spans 13 residues. CDR3: CASIPNWGREQFF. The CDR3 DNA follows: TGTGCCAGCATTCCCAACTGGGGACGTGAGCAGTTCTTC.

This clonotype was counted between two and nine times. The chain links TRBV30 to TRBJ2-2, with 9 bases fitting TRBD1. The CDR3 is 15 amino acids. J was trimmed by 4 bases and V by 4 bases; bases with no gene match: 7. The germline V gene has CDR1 GTSNPN and CDR2 SVGIG (reference sequence). CDR3 nucleotide sequence: TGTGCCTGGAAAAAACAGGGGGCCCTCACCGGGGAGCTGTTTTTT. Residues: CAWKKQGALTGELFF.

This clonotype has at least ten counts. V and J are TRBV2 and TRBJ1-1, with D unclear. This CDR3 is 12 amino acids long. In germline, CDR1 is SNHLY, CDR2 FYNNEI. The ends were cut back, 6 bases at V and 7 bases at J, with 12 bases in the middle. As DNA, the CDR3 is TGTGCCAGCAGCCGCCCATGGGGTGAAGCTTTCTTT. Its translation: CASSRPWGEAFF.

This clonotype was seen only a few times. As DNA, the CDR3 is TGTGCCAGCAGTTACCCGGGGACTAGCGGGAGAGGGGCCGAGCAGTACTTC. It yields the protein CASSYPGTSGRGAEQYF. The chain uses TRBV6-6 and TRBJ2-7; 14 nucleotides agree with TRBD2. The CDR3 totals 17 residues. Germline CDR1 is MNHNY and CDR2 is SVGAGI (reference sequence). Unmatched junction bases numbered 9, after V lost 2 bases and J lost 6 bases.

This clonotype showed up just a few times. The chain uses TRBV5-1 and TRBJ2-5, with TRBD2 identical over 12 bases. The trim removed 8 bases at V and 4 bases at J, leaving 9 bases unmatched. The CDR3 length is 15 residues. CDR1 SGHRS and CDR2 YFSETQ come from the germline V gene. CDR3: CASDNLAGGAETQYF. In DNA, the CDR3 is TGCGCCAGTGATAACCTAGCGGGAGGGGCAGAGACCCAGTACTTC. The variable domain in full, completed from reference TRBV5-1 and TRBJ2-5, reads KAGVTQTPRYLIKTRGQQVTLSCSPISGHRSVSWYQQTPGQGLQFLFEYFSETQRNKGNFPGRFSGRQFSNSRSEMNVSTLELGDSALYLCASDNLAGGAETQYFGPGTRLLVL.